This entry is about one T cell receptor beta chain. No antigen is known for it. Base quality data are lacking; no much larger clone is found one base away. The CDR3 regions of human TCRbeta chains were analyzed by immunosequencing. The study's own analysis went as follows. Repertoire TCRs were checked for matches against a reference library of SARS-CoV-2-specific TCRs that had been generated using the MIRA antigen-specificity platform. Breadth was defined as the fraction of unique TCRs that were SARS-CoV-2-associated, and depth was defined as the fraction of total T cells that were SARS-CoV-2-associated. Using the MIRA data, each spike-specific TCR was mapped to the spike region that the TCR reacts to and placed in a CD4 or CD8 class. Log10-transformed breadth and depth values were compared by one-way ANOVA with Sidak's multiple comparisons tests. The table comes from immuneACCESS by way of TCRdb, which keeps in-frame sequences with V and J called. Part of the clones is missing from these tables; in studies checked, under half for an unresolved V gene and the rest for unknown reasons. That table supplies the V and J calls and clone size; D and trimming were determined from the DNA. For this sample the table gives about 130,000 clones, of which roughly 90% were detected only once. Jointly, the top ten make up roughly 1.5% of the sample.

The time point tag for this specimen amounts to: baseline before first vaccination. Vaccinee samples were obtained from the UK trials COV001 and COV002, which included a single-blind randomized controlled phase 2/3 trial of AZD1222 (ChAdOx1 nCoV-19) in healthy adults. Trial participant PBMC samples were collected at day 0 and day 28 after the second dose for TCRbeta chain sequencing. The CDR3 holds 16 amino acids from the cysteine to the phenylalanine. The CDR3 DNA has 48 bases and is translated from base 1. In the germline V gene (reference sequence), CDR1 corresponds to LGHDT and CDR2 to YNNKEL. V loses 3 bases of germline sequence and J loses 3 bases, and the interval between the two ends is 17 bases. The data were taken from a study of T cell responses to AZD1222 COVID-19 vaccine (dated by TCRdb to about 2021). Some background on the complete study: AZD1222 recipients whose second dose came at about 4 weeks and those whose second dose came at about 12 weeks were combined into one group, since spike-specific TCR depth and breadth did not differ between the two schedules. Trial participants were enrolled into age subgroups of 18-55, 56-69 and 70-plus years, which contained about 150, 27 and 61 TCR-sequenced participants, respectively. A total of just over 230 trial participants underwent TCR sequencing, of whom around 200 received two doses of AZD1222 and about 26 received two doses of the MenACWY control vaccine. Paper-wide results and their limitations: Reportedly, close to half of the unique spike-specific TCRs recognized epitopes lying outside the regions that are mutated in the B.1.351 and B.1.1.7 variants. Participants were mostly white British, with more females than males. The authors suggested clonal diversity may have been underestimated. The 56-69-year group was small, and its depth increase did not reach significance, likely because of low power. After two AZD1222 doses, both the breadth and the depth of spike-specific TCRs were significantly higher than at day 0 and than in MenACWY recipients. Vaccine-associated CD4 TCRs spanned the whole spike protein, with dominant responses in regions 160-218 and 743-854. Because no day 14 peak-response samples were available, the repertoires could be characterized only after the peak T cell response. Conclusions about previously exposed vaccinees were limited because only six AZD1222 recipients were SARS-CoV-2 seropositive at baseline.

The material was peripheral blood, obtained on day 0 of AZD1222 vaccination. The clonotype originates from an adult in good health. This receptor chain uses TRBV3-1 (or the pseudogene TRBV3-2) and TRBJ1-2; TRBD1 could be the D gene, as 5 bases match. The DNA sequence is TGTGCCAGCAGCCACCAAAGAGGCAGGGTCGACTATGGCTACACCTTC. This encodes CASSHQRGRVDYGYTF.